This T cell receptor beta chain is drawn from a study of T cells in Graves' hyperthyroidism and ophthalmopathy. Findings and caveats of the study: Expanded thyroid clonotypes (above 0.001) were mostly also found in blood. Stable hyperthyroidism and ophthalmopathy were separated using 13 V-J signatures.

Germline V gene lookup returns CDR1 MNHNS and CDR2 SASEGT. The CDR3 contains 14 residues. RNA transcripts gave rise to amplified TCR beta CDR3 regions. The HTBI primer set served for first-round RT-PCR of the TCR CDR3. TCRdb processed the multiplex PCR reads anew with MiXCR; each CDR3 protein has one entry. The table records around 530,000 distinct CDR3 sequences, approximately 17% of them present only once. Uncontrolled infection, other autoimmune disease, pregnancy or lactation disqualified patients from enrolment. A remark on this clonotype: Its antigen remains unknown. One base away lies a much larger clone, so this may be a sequencing read error.

The chain joins TRBV6-1 to TRBJ2-3; 7 bases fit TRBD2. The sequence was collected from a woman aged 18-29 years with Graves' ophthalmopathy. Sequenced sample: blood. For the CDR3, the DNA is TGTTCCAGCGCCCTAGGAGGGACTACCGATACGCAGTATTTT. Translating gives CSSALGGTTDTQYF.